The 14 T cell receptor beta chains in this list originate from one sample, sequenced in a study of read filtering for tumor transcriptome and immune sequencing. The library was built from about 0.4 ug RNA with molecular barcoded adaptors for alpha/delta and beta/gamma chains. TCRdb fed the reads into MiXCR, producing one record per CDR3 protein. There are approximately 61,000 distinct CDR3 sequences in the sample; about 21% occur only once, and over 13% lies in the top ten. The sample taken for sequencing was a population of CD138-negative cells sorted from bone marrow. The source of these receptors is a donor aged 40 or over with multiple myeloma.

This clonotype was seen at least ten times. The chain joins TRBV27 to TRBJ2-7, with TRBD2 matching over 13 bases. The CDR3 covers 16 residues. Per germline, CDR1 MNHEY and CDR2 SMNVEV (reference sequence). After removal of 4 bases from V and 3 bases from J, the junction contained 6 bases not matched to a gene. For the CDR3, the DNA is TGTGCCAGCAGTTCCAAACGACTAGCGGGAGGCTACGAGCAGTACTTC. Residues: CASSSKRLAGGYEQYF.

There are a few counts of this clonotype. The chain recombines TRBV29-1 with TRBJ2-1; possibly TRBD2 for D (6 bases). From germline, CDR1 is SQVTM and CDR2 ANQGSEA. CDR3 size: 16 residues. Trimming cost V 4 bases and J 3 bases, with 19 bases left between them. DNA for the CDR3: TGCAGCGTTGTTTTGGGACTCACCCCTTACTACAATGAGCAGTTCTTC. It codes for CSVVLGLTPYYNEQFF.

This clonotype was counted between two and nine times. A junction end diverges from the germline sequence, so it may reflect a read error. The chain recombines TRBV6-5 with TRBJ1-2; D is unclear. The CDR3 contains 9 residues. Germline V gene data show CDR1 as MNHEY and CDR2 as SVGAGI. The CDR3: CALGPGLSF. Written as DNA, the CDR3 is TGTGCCCTCGGGCCAGGCTTGTCCTTC.

Turning to this clonotype: This may stem from a read error, because a much larger clone lies one nucleotide away. The V call is TRBV19, the J call TRBJ2-3; TRBD2 is a possible D gene (6 bases). This CDR3 contains 16 residues. The ends were cut back, 6 bases at V and 2 bases at J, with 18 bases in the middle. The V gene's germline CDR1 is LNHDA and CDR2 SQIVND (reference sequence). In DNA, the CDR3 is TGTGCCAGTAGCATCCGGACTATCGGGGTCACAGATACGCAGTATTTT. This gives the protein CASSIRTIGVTDTQYF.

This clonotype has ten or more counts. The chain combines TRBV20-1 with TRBJ2-1; 14 bases line up with TRBD2. The V segment lost 7 bases and the J segment 10 bases; nucleotides outside the gene matches: 6. Germline-derived CDR1 and CDR2 are DFQATT and SNEGSKA (reference sequence). The CDR3 contains 13 residues. The CDR3 loop is CSVPGTSGREQFF. The CDR3 DNA reads TGCAGTGTCCCTGGGACTAGCGGGAGAGAGCAGTTCTTC.

This clonotype has at least ten counts. The rearrangement uses TRBV7-9 and TRBJ2-1; 7 bases are a match to TRBD1. The CDR3 spans 15 residues. Germline trimming cut 5 bases from V and 6 bases from J; bases unmatched to any gene: 10. Germline CDR1 SEHNR, CDR2 FQNEAQ (reference sequence). In DNA, the CDR3 is TGTGCCAGCAGCCCTGGACAGGCCGGAGTCAATGAGCAGTTCTTC. As protein: CASSPGQAGVNEQFF.

This clonotype has a handful of counts. The J gene is TRBJ1-4, the V gene TRBV5-4; D not certain. CDR3 length: 14 residues. Germline V gives CDR1 SGHNT, CDR2 YYREEE (reference sequence). The V and J ends lost 3 bases and 6 bases respectively, with 12 bases between them. CDR3: CASSSPPGDEKLFF. The CDR3, as DNA: TGTGCCAGCAGCTCCCCCCCGGGAGATGAAAAACTGTTTTTT.

The genes are TRBV27 and TRBJ2-1; 8 nucleotides match TRBD2. Trimming at V came to 4 bases and at J to 2 bases, leaving 10 bases not matched to a gene. The CDR3 totals 17 residues. The germline gives CDR1 MNHEY, CDR2 SMNVEV (reference sequence). CDR3 in amino acids: CASSSPPAGGAYNEQFF. CDR3 sequence (DNA): TGTGCCAGCAGTTCCCCACCAGCCGGGGGGGCCTACAATGAGCAGTTCTTC.

In its sample, this clonotype was seen many times. One end of the junction does not line up with germline, which may come from a read error. The rearrangement uses TRBV15 and TRBJ2-1, with 7 bases identical to TRBD1. CDR1 and CDR2 (germline): LNHNV, YYDKDF (reference sequence). The CDR3 contains 14 residues. In nucleotides, the CDR3 is TGTGCCACTAGCAGGGACAGCGGATACAATGAGCAGTTCTTC. Translation gives CATSRDSGYNEQFF.

Concerning this clonotype itself: A clone one base away is much larger, so this may be a read error. V usage is TRBV19 and J usage is TRBJ2-2; D gene uncertain. The CDR3 is made up of 15 amino acids. Germline-derived CDR1 and CDR2 are LNHDA and SQIVND (reference sequence). The CDR3 DNA is TGTGCCAGTGGTATCCAGGCTAGTAAGTCCGGGGAGCTGTTTTTT. Amino acids: CASGIQASKSGELFF.

Many counts were recorded for this clonotype. The chain recombines TRBV28 with TRBJ1-4; TRBD1 might be the D (6 bases). Germline CDR1 and CDR2: MDHEN and SYDVKM. V lost 6 bases to trimming and J lost 5 bases, with 13 bases between them. The CDR3 is 14 residues long. CDR3 DNA sequence: TGTGCCAGCAGCGCCGGGGGCGCCAATGAAAAACTGTTTTTT. Translation: CASSAGGANEKLFF.

This clonotype is a singleton in its sample. V gene TRBV14 combines with J gene TRBJ1-2, with a tentative D call TRBD1 (5 bases). V lost 2 bases and J 8 bases, leaving 12 bases between the germline ends. Germline V CDR1 and CDR2: SGHDN, FVKESK. The CDR3 covers 13 residues. The CDR3 loop is CASSQNPGLGYTF. CDR3 sequence (DNA): TGTGCCAGCAGCCAAAATCCAGGGTTGGGCTACACCTTC.

In this sample, this clonotype turned up a few times. The V gene is TRBV5-1, the J gene TRBJ2-2; TRBD1 might be the D (5 bases). The V gene's germline CDR1 is SGHRS and CDR2 YFSETQ. The CDR3 loop spans 15 amino acids. V was cut by 4 bases and J by 3 bases, with 13 bases left in between. The CDR3 here is CASSLSQGDTGELFF. CDR3 nucleotide sequence: TGCGCCAGCAGCCTCAGCCAGGGTGACACCGGGGAGCTGTTTTTT.

This clonotype was observed at least ten times. The rearrangement links TRBV7-3 to TRBJ2-1; 9 bases are shared with TRBD2. With V trimmed by 5 bases and J by 9 bases, 11 bases remained unmatched. The CDR3 spans 15 residues. Germline V gene lookup returns CDR1 SGHTA and CDR2 FQGTGA. CDR3 region: CASSAGAGGPGEQFF. The CDR3 DNA reads TGTGCCAGCAGCGCAGGGGCGGGAGGGCCGGGTGAGCAGTTCTTC.